The entry below gives a single TCR beta chain sequence along with its context. The CDR3 runs to 15 residues. V dropped 2 bases and J dropped 6 bases, with 16 bases sitting between them. Germline V gives CDR1 SGDLS, CDR2 YYNGEE. Assay: immunoSEQ multiplex PCR; the TCRdb copy retains only in-frame clones and omits some. There are about 70,000 clones in the sample; roughly 94% occur only once, and 0.5% to 0.65% lies in the top ten. This sample is part of a study of T cell changes during pregnancy in multiple sclerosis. This chain connects TRBV9 to TRBJ2-3; D call uncertain. The clonotype originates from a female donor with multiple sclerosis, enrolled in a pregnancy study. The source was peripheral blood, collected in the third trimester of pregnancy. The CDR3 is CASSVSPRGGDTQYF. CDR3 DNA: TGTGCCAGCAGCGTGAGCCCCCGAGGTGGGGATACGCAGTATTTT.